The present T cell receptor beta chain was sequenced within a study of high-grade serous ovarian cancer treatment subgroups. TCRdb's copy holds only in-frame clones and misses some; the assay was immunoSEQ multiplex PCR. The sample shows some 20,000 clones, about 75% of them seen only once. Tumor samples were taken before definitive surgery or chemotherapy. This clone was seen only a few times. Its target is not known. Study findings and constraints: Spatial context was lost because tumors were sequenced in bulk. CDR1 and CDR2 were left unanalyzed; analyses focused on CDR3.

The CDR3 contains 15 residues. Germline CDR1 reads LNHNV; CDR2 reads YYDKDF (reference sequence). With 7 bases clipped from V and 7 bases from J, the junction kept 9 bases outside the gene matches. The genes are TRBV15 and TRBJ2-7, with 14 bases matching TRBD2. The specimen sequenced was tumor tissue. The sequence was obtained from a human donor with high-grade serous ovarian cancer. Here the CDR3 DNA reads TGTGCCACCACTACCGGGACTAGCGGGAGCAGTGAGCAGTACTTC. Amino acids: CATTTGTSGSSEQYF.